This T cell receptor beta chain emerged from a study of Graves' ophthalmopathy and Graves' hyperthyroidism. Study-level background: Before any treatment, peripheral blood was taken at the initial diagnosis.

This clonotype showed up just a few times. The target antigen is unknown. Study outcomes and limitations: Blood was where most expanded thyroid clonotypes above 0.001 frequency also turned up.

Other autoimmune diseases, uncontrolled infections, pregnancy or lactation ruled patients out of participation. Orbital computed tomography and thyroid ultrasound, along with TRAb, serum thyroxine and clinical symptoms, underpinned diagnosis. The CDR3 is made up of 12 amino acids. Trimming took 3 bases from V and 0 from J, leaving 3 bases between them. Looked up from germline, CDR1 is SQVTM and CDR2 is ANQGSEA. Amplified material comprised TCR beta CDR3 regions derived from RNA transcripts. HTBI primers were employed in first-round RT-PCR, then a second-round multiplex PCR followed. Using its own MiXCR run on the multiplex PCR reads, TCRdb lists one record per CDR3 protein. This table holds hundreds of thousands of distinct CDR3 sequences, roughly 41% found once.

The receptor was derived from an adult man with Graves' ophthalmopathy. The sample was peripheral blood. This chain connects TRBV29-1 to TRBJ1-3; D ambiguous. The CDR3 DNA is TGCAGCGTTGACAGCTCTGGAAACACCATATATTTT. Residues: CSVDSSGNTIYF. The full variable domain, completed using reference TRBV29-1 and TRBJ1-3, is SAVISQKPSRDICQRGTSLTIQCQVDSQVTMMFWYRQQPGQSLTLIATANQGSEATYESGFVIDKFPISRPNLTFSTLTVSNMSPEDSSIYLCSVDSSGNTIYFGEGSWLTVV.